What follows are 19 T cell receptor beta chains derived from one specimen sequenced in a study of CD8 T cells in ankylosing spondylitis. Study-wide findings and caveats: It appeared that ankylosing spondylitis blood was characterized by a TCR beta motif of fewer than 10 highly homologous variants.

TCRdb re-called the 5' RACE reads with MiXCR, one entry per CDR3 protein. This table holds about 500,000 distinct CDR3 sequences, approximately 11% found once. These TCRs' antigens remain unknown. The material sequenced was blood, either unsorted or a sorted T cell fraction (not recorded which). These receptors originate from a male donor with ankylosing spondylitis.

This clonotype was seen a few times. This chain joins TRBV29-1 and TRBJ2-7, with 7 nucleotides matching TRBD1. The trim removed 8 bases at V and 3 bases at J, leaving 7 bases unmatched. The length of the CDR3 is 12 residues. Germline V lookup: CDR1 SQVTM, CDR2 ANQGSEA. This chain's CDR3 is CSCRGGDYEQYF. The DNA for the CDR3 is TGCAGCTGCAGAGGGGGCGACTACGAGCAGTACTTC.

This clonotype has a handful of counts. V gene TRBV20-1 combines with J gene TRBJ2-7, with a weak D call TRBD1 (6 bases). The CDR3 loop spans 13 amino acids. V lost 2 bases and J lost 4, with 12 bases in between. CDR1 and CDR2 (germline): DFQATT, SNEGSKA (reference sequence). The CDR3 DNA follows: TGCAGTGCTAGACCGTCAGGGGAATACGAGCAGTACTTC. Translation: CSARPSGEYEQYF.

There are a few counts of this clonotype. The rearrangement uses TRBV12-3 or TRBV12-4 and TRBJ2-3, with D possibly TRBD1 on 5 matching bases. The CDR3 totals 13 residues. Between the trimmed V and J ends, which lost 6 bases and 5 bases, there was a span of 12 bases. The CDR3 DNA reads TGTGCCAGCAGGGCACTGGGGCGAGATACGCAGTATTTT. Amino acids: CASRALGRDTQYF.

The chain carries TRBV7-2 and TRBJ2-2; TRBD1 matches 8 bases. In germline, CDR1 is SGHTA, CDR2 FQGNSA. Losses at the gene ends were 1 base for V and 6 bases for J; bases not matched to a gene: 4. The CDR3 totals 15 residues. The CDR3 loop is CASSLGTGRAGELFF. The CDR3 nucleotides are TGTGCCAGCAGCTTAGGGACAGGGCGGGCCGGGGAGCTGTTTTTT.

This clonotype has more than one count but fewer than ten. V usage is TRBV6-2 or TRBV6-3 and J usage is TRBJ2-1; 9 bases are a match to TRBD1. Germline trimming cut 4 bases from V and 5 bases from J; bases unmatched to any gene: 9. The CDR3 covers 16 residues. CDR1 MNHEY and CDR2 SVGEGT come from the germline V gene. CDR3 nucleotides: TGTGCCAGCAGTTTCACCGGGACAGGGCTCAACAATGAGCAGTTCTTC. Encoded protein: CASSFTGTGLNNEQFF.

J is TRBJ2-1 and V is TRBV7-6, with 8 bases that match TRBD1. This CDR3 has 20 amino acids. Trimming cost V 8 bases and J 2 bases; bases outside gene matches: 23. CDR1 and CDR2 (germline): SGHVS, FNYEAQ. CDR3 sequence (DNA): TGTGCCAGCCCACCGAGGGCAGGGGGCCGGCCCACCACGACCTACAATGAGCAGTTCTTC. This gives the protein CASPPRAGGRPTTTYNEQFF.

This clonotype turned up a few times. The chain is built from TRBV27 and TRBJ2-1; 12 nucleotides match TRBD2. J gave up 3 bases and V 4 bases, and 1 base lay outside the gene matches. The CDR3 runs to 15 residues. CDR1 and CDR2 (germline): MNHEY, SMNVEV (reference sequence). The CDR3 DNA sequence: TGTGCCAGCAGTTGGACTAGCGGGGACTACAATGAGCAGTTCTTC. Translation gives CASSWTSGDYNEQFF.

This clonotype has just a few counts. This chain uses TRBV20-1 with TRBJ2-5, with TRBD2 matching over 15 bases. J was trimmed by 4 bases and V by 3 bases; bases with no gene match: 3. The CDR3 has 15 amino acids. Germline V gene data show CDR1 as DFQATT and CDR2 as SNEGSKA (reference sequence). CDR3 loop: CSASPGLAGGETQYF. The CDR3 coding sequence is TGCAGTGCTAGCCCGGGACTAGCGGGAGGAGAGACCCAGTACTTC.

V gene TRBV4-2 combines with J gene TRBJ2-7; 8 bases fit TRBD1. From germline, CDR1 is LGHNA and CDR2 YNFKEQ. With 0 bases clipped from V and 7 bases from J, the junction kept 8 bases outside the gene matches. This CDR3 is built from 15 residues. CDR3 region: CASSQEGRGLSEQYF. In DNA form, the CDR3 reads TGTGCCAGCAGCCAAGAAGGCAGGGGGCTAAGTGAGCAGTACTTC.

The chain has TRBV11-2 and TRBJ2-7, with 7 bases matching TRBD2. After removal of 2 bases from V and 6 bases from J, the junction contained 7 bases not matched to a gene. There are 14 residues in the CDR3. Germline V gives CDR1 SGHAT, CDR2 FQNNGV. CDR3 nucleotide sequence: TGTGCCAGCAGCTTATTTGCGGGAGAAGCCGAGCAGTACTTC. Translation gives CASSLFAGEAEQYF. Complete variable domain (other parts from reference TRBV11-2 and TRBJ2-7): EAGVAQSPRYKIIEKRQSVAFWCNPISGHATLYWYQQILGQGPKLLIQFQNNGVVDDSQLPKDRFSAERLKGVDSTLKIQPAKLEDSAVYLCASSLFAGEAEQYFGPGTRLTVT.

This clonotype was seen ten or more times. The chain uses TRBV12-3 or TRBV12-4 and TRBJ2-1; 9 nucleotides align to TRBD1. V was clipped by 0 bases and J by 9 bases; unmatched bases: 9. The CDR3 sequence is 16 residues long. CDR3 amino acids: CASSLALGTGTLEQFF. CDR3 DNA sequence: TGTGCCAGCAGTTTAGCGCTAGGGACAGGGACACTTGAGCAGTTCTTC.

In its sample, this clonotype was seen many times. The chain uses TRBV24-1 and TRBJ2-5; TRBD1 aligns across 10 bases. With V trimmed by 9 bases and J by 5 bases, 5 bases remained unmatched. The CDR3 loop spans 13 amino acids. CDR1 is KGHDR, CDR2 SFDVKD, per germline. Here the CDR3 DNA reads TGTGCCACCTCCGGACAGGGGGTGGAGACCCAGTACTTC. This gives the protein CATSGQGVETQYF.

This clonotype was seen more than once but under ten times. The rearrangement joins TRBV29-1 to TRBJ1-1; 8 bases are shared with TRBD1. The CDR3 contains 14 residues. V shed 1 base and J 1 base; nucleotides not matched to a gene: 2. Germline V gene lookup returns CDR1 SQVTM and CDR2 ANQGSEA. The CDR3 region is CSVEVGTGNTEAFF. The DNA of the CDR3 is TGCAGCGTTGAAGTGGGGACAGGGAACACTGAAGCTTTCTTT.

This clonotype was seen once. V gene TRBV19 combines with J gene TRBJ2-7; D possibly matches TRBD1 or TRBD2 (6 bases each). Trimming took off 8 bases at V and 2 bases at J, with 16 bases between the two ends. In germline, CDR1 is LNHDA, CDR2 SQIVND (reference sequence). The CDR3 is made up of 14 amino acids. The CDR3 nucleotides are TGTGCCAGTTCAAGGGGGGTCGGAACCTACGAGCAGTACTTC. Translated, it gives CASSRGVGTYEQYF.

The CDR3 protein is CASSLGSGEHRGAQYF. The CDR3 DNA follows: TGTGCCAGCAGCTTAGGTTCTGGGGAGCACCGAGGTGCGCAGTATTTT. The rearrangement links TRBV7-9 to TRBJ2-3, with a possible D match to TRBD2 (5 bases). Trimming removed 1 base from V and 10 bases from J, with 21 bases in between. The CDR3 has 16 residues. CDR1 and CDR2 from the germline V gene are SEHNR and FQNEAQ (reference sequence).

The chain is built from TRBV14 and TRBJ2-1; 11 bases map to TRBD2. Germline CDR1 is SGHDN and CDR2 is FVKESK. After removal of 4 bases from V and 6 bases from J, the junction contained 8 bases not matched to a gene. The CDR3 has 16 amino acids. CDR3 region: CASSRYSGRALNEQFF. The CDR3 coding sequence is TGTGCCAGCAGCCGATATAGCGGGAGGGCCCTCAATGAGCAGTTCTTC. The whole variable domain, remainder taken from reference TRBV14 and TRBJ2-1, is EAGVTQFPSHSVIEKGQTVTLRCDPISGHDNLYWYRRVMGKEIKFLLHFVKESKQDESGMPNNRFLAERTGGTYSTLKVQPAELEDSGVYFCASSRYSGRALNEQFFGPGTRLTVL.

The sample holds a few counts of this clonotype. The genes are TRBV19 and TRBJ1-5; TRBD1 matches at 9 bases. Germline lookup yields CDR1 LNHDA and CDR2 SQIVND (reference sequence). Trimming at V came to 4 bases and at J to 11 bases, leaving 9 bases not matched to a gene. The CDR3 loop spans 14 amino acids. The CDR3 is CASSTGTGSVSQHF. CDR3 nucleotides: TGTGCCAGTAGTACGGGGACAGGGTCGGTGTCCCAGCATTTT.

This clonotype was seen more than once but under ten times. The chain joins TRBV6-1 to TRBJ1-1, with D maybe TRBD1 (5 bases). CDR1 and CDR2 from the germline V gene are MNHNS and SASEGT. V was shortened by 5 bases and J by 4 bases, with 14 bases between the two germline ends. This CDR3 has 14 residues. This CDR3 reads CASSPPGGGTEAFF. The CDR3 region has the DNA TGTGCCAGCAGTCCGCCTGGCGGGGGCACTGAAGCTTTCTTT.

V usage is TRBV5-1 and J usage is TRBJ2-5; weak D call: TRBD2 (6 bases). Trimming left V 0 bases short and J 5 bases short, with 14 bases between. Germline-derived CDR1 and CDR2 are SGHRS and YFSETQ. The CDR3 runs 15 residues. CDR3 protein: CASSLVPTGEETQYF. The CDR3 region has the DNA TGCGCCAGCAGCTTGGTCCCAACGGGAGAGGAGACCCAGTACTTC.